The rows below give T cell receptor beta chains drawn from one sample of a study of T cell repertoires in cytomegalovirus infection. These receptors' targets are unknown. TCRdb analysed the reads with MiXCR anew, one entry per CDR3 protein. Seen here are about 900,000 distinct CDR3 sequences, around 31% observed once, and the top ten hold roughly 13%. The source material was cultured CD8+ T cells from PBMCs, sampled from culture after CMV antigen stimulation. These receptors originate from a human donor in good health (CMV status not recorded). Some clones in this sample may be carry-over from other donors' samples. The CDR3 runs from the conserved cysteine through the conserved F or W. Fields, in order: CDR3 protein, CDR3 DNA, J gene, V gene, clone size, D gene. A D gene is named only where the DNA matches it firmly. Some rows mark clone size as missing; the rest say once, few, many or name a class of expanded clone.

CASSSILTGHTEAFF,TGCGCCAGCAGCTCTATCCTAACCGGGCACACTGAAGCTTTCTTT,TRBJ1-1,TRBV5-1,few,.
CASRTGTEAYNEQFF,TGCGCCAGCAGGACCGGGACGGAGGCTTACAATGAGCAGTTCTTC,TRBJ2-1,TRBV4-1,few,.
CASSPYGQPQHF,TGTGCCAGCAGTCCCTACGGTCAGCCCCAGCATTTT,TRBJ1-5,TRBV6-1,.,.
CASSLEGSVSVYGYTF,TGTGCCAGCAGTTTAGAAGGTTCGGTCAGCGTCTATGGCTACACCTTC,TRBJ1-2,TRBV12-3/TRBV12-4,few,.
CASSLVGVGFGNEQFF,TGTGCCAGCAGCTTAGTAGGCGTCGGCTTTGGCAATGAGCAGTTCTTC,TRBJ2-1,TRBV7-3,.,.
CASSLGGTGANVLIF,TGTGCCAGCAGTTTGGGAGGGACCGGGGCCAACGTCCTGATTTTC,TRBJ2-6,TRBV28,.,TRBD2
CASSQDPASGLETQYF,TGCGCCAGCAGCCAAGATCCGGCTAGCGGGTTGGAGACCCAGTACTTC,TRBJ2-5,TRBV4-1,.,TRBD2
CSALTSGGPGYNEQFF,TGCAGTGCTCTGACTAGCGGGGGGCCGGGGTACAATGAGCAGTTCTTC,TRBJ2-1,TRBV20-1,.,TRBD2
CASSRLGQYNEQFF,TGTGCCAGCAGCCGGTTGGGCCAATACAATGAGCAGTTCTTC,TRBJ2-1,TRBV3-1,.,.
CASSQDAATSSGNTIYF,TGTGCCAGCAGCCAAGATGCAGCGACCAGCTCTGGAAACACCATATATTTT,TRBJ1-3,TRBV14,few,.
CASSERGLAGNTQYF,TGTGCCAGCAGTGAAAGGGGACTAGCGGGGAATACCCAGTACTTC,TRBJ2-5,TRBV6-1,.,TRBD2
CASRNLDRGLGQPQHF,TGTGCCAGTAGGAACTTGGACAGGGGTTTGGGTCAGCCCCAGCATTTT,TRBJ1-5,TRBV19,few,TRBD1
CASSPPGQGPDTQYF,TGTGCCAGCAGCCCCCCAGGGCAAGGGCCAGATACGCAGTATTTT,TRBJ2-3,TRBV7-9,many,.
CASSYSVGMNTEAFF,TGTGCCAGCAGTTACTCGGTCGGTATGAACACTGAAGCTTTCTTT,TRBJ1-1,TRBV6-5,.,.
CASSSLNGPSTNEQFF,TGTGCCAGCAGCTCGTTGAACGGGCCCTCTACCAATGAGCAGTTCTTC,TRBJ2-1,TRBV7-9,few,.
CASSTTSGGAISYNEQFF,TGTGCCAGCTCAACGACTAGCGGGGGGGCCATTTCCTACAATGAGCAGTTCTTC,TRBJ2-1,TRBV18,.,TRBD2
CASSLSRKGTDTQYF,TGTGCCAGCAGCTTGTCCCGGAAGGGAACAGATACGCAGTATTTT,TRBJ2-3,TRBV5-6,.,.
CATSRGQGGEQYF,TGTGCCACCAGCAGGGGACAGGGTGGCGAGCAGTACTTC,TRBJ2-7,TRBV15,.,TRBD1
CASSSPLDRGNTGELFF,TGTGCCAGCAGTTCACCTTTGGACAGGGGTAACACCGGGGAGCTGTTTTTT,TRBJ2-2,TRBV2,few,TRBD1
CASSRGDSTNEKLFF,TGTGCCAGCAGCAGAGGGGACTCAACTAATGAAAAACTGTTTTTT,TRBJ1-4,TRBV7-4,few,.
CASSFRTGGWAGELFF,TGCGCCAGCAGCTTCCGGACAGGGGGCTGGGCCGGGGAGCTGTTTTTT,TRBJ2-2,TRBV4-1,.,TRBD1
CATSRFGQGRYMNTEAFF,TGTGCCACCTCGAGATTTGGACAGGGTCGGTACATGAACACTGAAGCTTTCTTT,TRBJ1-1,TRBV28,few,TRBD1
CASSFLGTSREQFF,TGTGCCAGCAGTTTTCTAGGGACTAGCCGGGAGCAGTTCTTC,TRBJ2-1,TRBV12-3/TRBV12-4,.,TRBD2
CASSPPGHNEQFF,TGTGCTAGCAGCCCTCCAGGCCACAATGAGCAGTTCTTC,TRBJ2-1,TRBV7-6,.,.
CASSYRQLAGAPNEQFF,TGTGCCAGCAGCTACCGTCAACTAGCGGGGGCCCCTAATGAGCAGTTCTTC,TRBJ2-1,TRBV6-2/TRBV6-3,.,TRBD2
CSETQGWDGYTF,TGCAGCGAGACACAGGGATGGGATGGCTACACCTTC,TRBJ1-2,TRBV29-1,many,.
CASSERGLNYGYTF,TGTGCCAGCAGTGAAAGAGGGCTGAACTATGGCTACACCTTC,TRBJ1-2,TRBV2,.,.
CATSDLNMRAGGELFF,TGTGCCACCAGTGATCTGAATATGAGGGCCGGCGGGGAGCTGTTTTTT,TRBJ2-2,TRBV24-1,few,.
CASSFRDRGGNEQFF,TGTGCCAGCAGCTTCAGGGACAGGGGAGGCAATGAGCAGTTCTTC,TRBJ2-1,TRBV7-9,many,TRBD1
CSALAKSYEQYF,TGCAGTGCACTAGCAAAGTCCTACGAGCAGTACTTC,TRBJ2-7,TRBV20-1,.,.
CASSVGWGDYNEQFF,TGTGCCAGCAGCGTAGGATGGGGGGACTACAATGAGCAGTTCTTC,TRBJ2-1,TRBV11-3,once,.
CASSRLDRSTDTQYF,TGCGCCAGCAGCCGGCTTGACAGGAGCACAGATACGCAGTATTTT,TRBJ2-3,TRBV4-3,few,.
CASSHDRGRTTEAFF,TGTGCCAGCAGCCATGACAGGGGGCGGACCACTGAAGCTTTCTTT,TRBJ1-1,TRBV7-8,many,TRBD1
CASSKPPTQQFF,TGTGCCAGCAGCAAACCACCAACTCAGCAGTTCTTC,TRBJ2-1,TRBV11-2,few,.
CASSPGTSGGDRTDTQYF,TGTGCCAGCAGTCCGGGGACTAGCGGGGGGGATAGAACAGATACGCAGTATTTT,TRBJ2-3,TRBV6-6,.,TRBD2
CASSQPGGKNTEAFF,TGTGCCAGCAGCCAACCAGGGGGGAAGAACACTGAAGCTTTCTTT,TRBJ1-1,TRBV4-2,.,TRBD1
CASRTGTGVNEQFF,TGTGCCAGCAGGACCGGGACAGGGGTCAATGAGCAGTTCTTC,TRBJ2-1,TRBV12-3/TRBV12-4,few,TRBD1
CASSRRQGLDTEAFF,TGCGCCAGCAGCCGGCGACAGGGGTTGGACACTGAAGCTTTCTTT,TRBJ1-1,TRBV4-3,.,TRBD1
CATSRDRSYLNEQFF,TGTGCCACCAGCAGAGATAGATCCTACCTAAATGAGCAGTTCTTC,TRBJ2-1,TRBV15,many,.
CASRRDRLNTEAFF,TGTGCCAGCAGACGGGACAGGTTGAACACTGAAGCTTTCTTT,TRBJ1-1,TRBV27,once,TRBD1
CASSWTGGTYEQYF,TGTGCCAGCAGCTGGACAGGGGGCACCTACGAGCAGTACTTC,TRBJ2-7,TRBV5-8,few,TRBD1
CAISGTSASYEQYF,TGTGCCATCAGTGGAACTAGCGCGTCCTACGAGCAGTACTTC,TRBJ2-7,TRBV10-3,few,TRBD2
CASRNLAGGPSDSDTQYF,TGTGCCAGCAGGAACCTAGCGGGGGGGCCGTCGGACTCAGATACGCAGTATTTT,TRBJ2-3,TRBV5-6,.,TRBD2
CASSLGGASYNEQFF,TGTGCCAGCAGCCTCGGGGGGGCCTCCTACAATGAGCAGTTCTTC,TRBJ2-1,TRBV7-6,many,TRBD2
CASSANRADGYTF,TGTGCCAGCAGCGCTAACAGGGCTGATGGCTACACCTTC,TRBJ1-2,TRBV2,.,.
CASSLDGGNPYEQFF,TGTGCCAGCAGTTTGGACGGTGGTAATCCGTATGAGCAGTTCTTC,TRBJ2-1,TRBV27,.,.
CASGTGERPQHF,TGTGCTAGTGGAACAGGTGAGCGGCCCCAGCATTTT,TRBJ1-5,TRBV12-5,.,.
CASSFAPGTSGTYEQYF,TGTGCCAGCAGCTTCGCTCCCGGGACTAGCGGAACCTACGAGCAGTACTTC,TRBJ2-7,TRBV5-4,.,TRBD2